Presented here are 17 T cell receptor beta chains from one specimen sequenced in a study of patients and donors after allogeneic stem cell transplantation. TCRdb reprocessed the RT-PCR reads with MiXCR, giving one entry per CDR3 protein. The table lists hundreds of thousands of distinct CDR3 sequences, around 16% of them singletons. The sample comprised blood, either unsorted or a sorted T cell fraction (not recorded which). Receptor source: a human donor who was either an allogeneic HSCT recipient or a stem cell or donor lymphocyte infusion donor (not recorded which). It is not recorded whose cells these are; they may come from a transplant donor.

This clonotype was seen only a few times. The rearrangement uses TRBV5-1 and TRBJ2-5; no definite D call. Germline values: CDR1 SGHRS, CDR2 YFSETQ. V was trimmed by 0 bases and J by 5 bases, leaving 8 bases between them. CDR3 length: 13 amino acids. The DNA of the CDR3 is TGCGCCAGCAGCTTGGCTTACGGGGAGACCCAGTACTTC. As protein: CASSLAYGETQYF.

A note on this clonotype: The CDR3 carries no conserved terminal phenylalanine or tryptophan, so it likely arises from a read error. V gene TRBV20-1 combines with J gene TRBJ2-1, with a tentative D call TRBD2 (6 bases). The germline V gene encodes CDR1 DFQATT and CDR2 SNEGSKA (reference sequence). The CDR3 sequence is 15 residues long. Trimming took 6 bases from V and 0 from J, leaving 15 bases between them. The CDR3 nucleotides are TGCAGTGCGGCCCGAGCGGGCCCCTCCTACAATGAGCAGTTCTCC. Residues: CSAARAGPSYNEQFS.

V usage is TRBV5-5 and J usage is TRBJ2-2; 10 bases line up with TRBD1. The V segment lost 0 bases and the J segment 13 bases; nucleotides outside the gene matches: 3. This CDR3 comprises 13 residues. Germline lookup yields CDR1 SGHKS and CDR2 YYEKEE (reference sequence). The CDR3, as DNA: TGTGCCAGCAGCTTGGGGACAGGGGGACGGCTGTTTTTT. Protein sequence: CASSLGTGGRLFF.

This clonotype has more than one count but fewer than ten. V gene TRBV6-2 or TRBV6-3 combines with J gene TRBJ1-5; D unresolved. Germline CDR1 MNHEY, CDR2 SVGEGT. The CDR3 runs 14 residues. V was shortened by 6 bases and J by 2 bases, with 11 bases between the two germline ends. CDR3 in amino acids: CASRSSGGNQPQHF. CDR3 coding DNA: TGTGCCAGCAGGTCGTCTGGAGGCAATCAGCCCCAGCATTTT.

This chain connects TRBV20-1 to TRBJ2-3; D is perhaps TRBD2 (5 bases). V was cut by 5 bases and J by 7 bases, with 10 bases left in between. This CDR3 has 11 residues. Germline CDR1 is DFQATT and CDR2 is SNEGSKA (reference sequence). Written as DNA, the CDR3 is TGCAGTGCTGACCGGGGAAATACGCAGTATTTT. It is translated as CSADRGNTQYF.

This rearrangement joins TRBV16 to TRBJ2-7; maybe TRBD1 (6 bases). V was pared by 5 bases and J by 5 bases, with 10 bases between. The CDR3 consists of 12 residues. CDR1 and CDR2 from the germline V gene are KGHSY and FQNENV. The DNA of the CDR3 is TGTGCCAGCAGCAAACAGGGAAACGAGCAGTACTTC. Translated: CASSKQGNEQYF.

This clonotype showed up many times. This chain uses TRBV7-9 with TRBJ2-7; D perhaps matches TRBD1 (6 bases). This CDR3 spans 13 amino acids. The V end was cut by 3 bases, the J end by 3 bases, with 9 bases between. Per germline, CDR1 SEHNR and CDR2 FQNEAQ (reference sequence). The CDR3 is CASSFGQIYEQYF. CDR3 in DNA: TGTGCCAGCAGCTTCGGACAGATCTACGAGCAGTACTTC.

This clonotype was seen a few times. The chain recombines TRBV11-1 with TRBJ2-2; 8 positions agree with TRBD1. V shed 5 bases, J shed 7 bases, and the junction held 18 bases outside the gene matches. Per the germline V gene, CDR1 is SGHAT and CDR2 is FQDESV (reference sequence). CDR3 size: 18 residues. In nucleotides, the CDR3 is TGTGCCAGCAGCCCCTCCCGAGGGGGACAGGAGACACTCGGGGAGCTGTTTTTT. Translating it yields CASSPSRGGQETLGELFF.

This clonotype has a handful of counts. CDR3 sequence: CASSPGSWVSTDTQYF. The CDR3 DNA reads as TGTGCCAGCAGCCCCGGCTCGTGGGTTAGCACAGATACGCAGTATTTT. This chain joins TRBV9 and TRBJ2-3; the D is unclear. V was cut by 4 bases and J by 0 bases, with 15 bases left in between. This CDR3 has 16 amino acids. Germline V gene data show CDR1 as SGDLS and CDR2 as YYNGEE.

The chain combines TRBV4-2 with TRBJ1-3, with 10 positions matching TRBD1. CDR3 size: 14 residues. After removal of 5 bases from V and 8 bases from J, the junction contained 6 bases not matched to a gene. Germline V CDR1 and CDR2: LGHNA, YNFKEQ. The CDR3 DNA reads TGTGCCAGCAGCGGCCGGGACAGGGGTGACACCATATATTTT. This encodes CASSGRDRGDTIYF.

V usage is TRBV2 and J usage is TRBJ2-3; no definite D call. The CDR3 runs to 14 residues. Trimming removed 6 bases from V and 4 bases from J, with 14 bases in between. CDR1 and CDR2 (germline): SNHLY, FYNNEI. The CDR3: CASSPQLGSDTQYF. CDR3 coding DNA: TGTGCCAGCAGCCCCCAGTTAGGCTCAGATACGCAGTATTTT.

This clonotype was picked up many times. DNA for the CDR3: TGCGCCAGCAGCTCCGGGACAGACACCGGGGAGCTGTTTTTT. Translating gives CASSSGTDTGELFF. The rearrangement links TRBV5-1 to TRBJ2-2; 7 nucleotides match TRBD1. Trimming cost V 3 bases and J 3 bases; bases outside gene matches: 2. CDR3 length: 14 residues. Germline loops: CDR1 SGHRS, CDR2 YFSETQ.

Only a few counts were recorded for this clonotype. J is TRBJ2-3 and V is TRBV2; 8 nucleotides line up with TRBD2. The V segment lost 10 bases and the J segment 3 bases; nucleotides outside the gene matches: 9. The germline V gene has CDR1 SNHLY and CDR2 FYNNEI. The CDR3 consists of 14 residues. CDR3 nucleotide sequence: TGTGCCATCGGAATAGCGGGGTTAACAGATACGCAGTATTTT. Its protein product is CAIGIAGLTDTQYF.

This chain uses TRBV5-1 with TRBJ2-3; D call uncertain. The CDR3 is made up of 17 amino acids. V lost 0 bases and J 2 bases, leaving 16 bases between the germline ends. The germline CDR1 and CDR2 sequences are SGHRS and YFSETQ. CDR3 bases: TGCGCCAGCAGCTTGGCCCGCGATAGCCGGGTCACAGATACGCAGTATTTT. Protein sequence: CASSLARDSRVTDTQYF.

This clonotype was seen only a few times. This chain's CDR3 is CATRTSGITGSYNEQFF. The CDR3 DNA is TGTGCCACCCGGACTAGCGGAATCACTGGCTCCTACAATGAGCAGTTCTTC. This sequence joins TRBV6-2 or TRBV6-3 and TRBJ2-1, with 10 positions matching TRBD2. V shed 10 bases, J shed 0 bases, and the junction held 12 bases outside the gene matches. CDR3 size: 17 residues. Germline CDR1 MNHEY, CDR2 SVGEGT.

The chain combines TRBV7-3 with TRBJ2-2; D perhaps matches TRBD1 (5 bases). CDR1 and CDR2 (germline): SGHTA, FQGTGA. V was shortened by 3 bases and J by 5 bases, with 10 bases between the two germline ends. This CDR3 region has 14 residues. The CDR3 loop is CASSFLRETGELFF. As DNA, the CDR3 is TGTGCCAGCAGCTTCCTCAGGGAAACCGGGGAGCTGTTTTTT. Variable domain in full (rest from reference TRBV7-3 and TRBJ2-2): GAGVSQTPSNKVTEKGKYVELRCDPISGHTALYWYRQSLGQGPEFLIYFQGTGAADDSGLPNDRFFAVRPEGSVSTLKIQRTERGDSAVYLCASSFLRETGELFFGEGSRLTVL.

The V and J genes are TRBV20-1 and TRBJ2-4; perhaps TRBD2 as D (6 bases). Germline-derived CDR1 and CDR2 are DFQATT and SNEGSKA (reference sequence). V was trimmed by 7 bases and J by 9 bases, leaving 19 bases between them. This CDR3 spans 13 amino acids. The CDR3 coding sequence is TGCAGTGGGGAAGCCACCGAGGGAGGCATTCAGTACTTC. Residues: CSGEATEGGIQYF.